This T cell receptor beta chain was recorded in a study of identifying expanded T cells in peripheral blood. Libraries were prepared by immunoSEQ multiplex PCR; TCRdb keeps only in-frame clonotypes and omits some of them. The sample yields 50,000 to 75,000 clones, about 83% seen once. During the collection period, no donor immune events like infections were recorded. Points on this clone: Its matching antigen is unknown.

Whole-study findings and limits: Approximately two-week clone count variance significantly increased as total template count grew. Over two and four weeks, about 17 and 20 clones changed, versus 1.2 between replicates.

Losses at the gene ends were 1 base for V and 6 bases for J; bases not matched to a gene: 10. The V gene's germline CDR1 is MNHEY and CDR2 SMNVEV (reference sequence). The CDR3 extends over 16 amino acids. The clonotype comes from a person between 18 and 70 years old in good health. The source material was blood. This chain uses TRBV27 with TRBJ1-2; TRBD1 matches at 8 bases. The CDR3 coding sequence is TGTGCCAGCAGTTTATTCCCGAAGGACAGGGAGGATGGCTACACCTTC. As protein: CASSLFPKDREDGYTF.